One T cell receptor (beta chain) is described in this entry. This entry comes from a study of blood T cell repertoires in COVID-19. Study overall: Material from acute and convalescent COVID-19 was sourced from the United States, Italy and Spain.

CDR3 length: 13 amino acids. CDR1 SGHRS and CDR2 YFSETQ come from the germline V gene. The ends were cut back, 2 bases at V and 1 base at J, with 6 bases in the middle. TCRdb keeps only in-frame clones here, not all; method: immunoSEQ multiplex PCR. This sample has almost 250,000 clones, with around nine tenths found just once. This rearrangement joins TRBV5-1 to TRBJ1-1; D call uncertain. Sequencing input: peripheral blood. This receptor was taken from an older woman who had recovered from COVID-19. CDR3 in DNA: TGCGCCAGCAGCTTTGCAGAGAACACTGAAGCTTTCTTT. Translation: CASSFAENTEAFF.